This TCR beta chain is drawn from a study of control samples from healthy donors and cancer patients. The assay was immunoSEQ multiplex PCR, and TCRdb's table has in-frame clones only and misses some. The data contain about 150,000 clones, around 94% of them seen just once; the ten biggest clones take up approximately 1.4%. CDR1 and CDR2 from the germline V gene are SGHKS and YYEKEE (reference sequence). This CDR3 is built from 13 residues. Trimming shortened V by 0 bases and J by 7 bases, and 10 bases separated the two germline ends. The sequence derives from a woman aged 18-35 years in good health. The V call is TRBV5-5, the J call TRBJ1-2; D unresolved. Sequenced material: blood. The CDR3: CASSLGAQVGYTF. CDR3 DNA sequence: TGTGCCAGCAGCTTGGGGGCGCAAGTTGGCTACACCTTC.